A selection of T cell receptor beta chains follows, all from one sample in a study of T cells in Graves' hyperthyroidism and ophthalmopathy. TCRdb used MiXCR to reprocess the multiplex PCR reads, holding one entry per CDR3 protein. The sample contains about 680,000 distinct CDR3 sequences, 35% of which appear only once. The sample consisted of blood. These receptor sequences come from a middle-aged woman with Graves' hyperthyroidism. Each CDR3 is given with its conserved first and last residue. Fields, in order: J gene, V gene, CDR3 length, CDR3 protein.

TRBJ2-7,TRBV7-2,13,CASSGPKSYEQYF
TRBJ1-2,TRBV10-3,15,CAISESTGASYGYTF
TRBJ1-2,TRBV3-1,14,CASSQEPGVYGYTF
TRBJ2-2,TRBV6-2/TRBV6-3,15,CASSEYREYTGELFF
TRBJ2-7,TRBV20-1,10,CSASGYEQYF
TRBJ1-2,TRBV12-5,12,CASGLGQGGYTF
TRBJ2-5,TRBV7-9,15,CASSSQPLASETQYF
TRBJ2-2,TRBV29-1,22,CSATATGANVLTFGAGTGELFF
TRBJ1-6,TRBV19,15,CASSIGTVNNSPLHF
TRBJ1-1,TRBV5-1,13,CASSLTGMKEAFF
TRBJ1-2,TRBV6-5,13,CATSTPGNYGYTF
TRBJ2-6,TRBV24-1,16,CATSENRVTGANVLTF
TRBJ2-7,TRBV4-3,14,CASSQVVGPYEQYF
TRBJ1-5,TRBV6-1,14,CASRNPQGTQPQHF
TRBJ2-7,TRBV7-4,16,CASSLVFTGRDYEQYF
TRBJ2-7,TRBV24-1,13,CASSVTSGYEQYF